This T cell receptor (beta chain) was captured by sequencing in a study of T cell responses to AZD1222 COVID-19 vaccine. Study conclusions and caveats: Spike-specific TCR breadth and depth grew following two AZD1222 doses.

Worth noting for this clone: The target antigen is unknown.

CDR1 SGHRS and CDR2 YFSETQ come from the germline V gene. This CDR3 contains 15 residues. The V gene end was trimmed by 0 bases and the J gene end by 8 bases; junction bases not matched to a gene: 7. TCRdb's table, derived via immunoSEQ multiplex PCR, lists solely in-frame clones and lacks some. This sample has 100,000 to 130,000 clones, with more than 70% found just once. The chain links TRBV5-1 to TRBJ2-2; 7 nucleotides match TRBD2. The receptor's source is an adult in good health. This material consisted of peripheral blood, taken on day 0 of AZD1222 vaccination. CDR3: CASSLGTRARGELFF. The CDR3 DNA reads TGCGCCAGCAGCTTGGGGACTAGGGCCCGGGGGGAGCTGTTTTTT.